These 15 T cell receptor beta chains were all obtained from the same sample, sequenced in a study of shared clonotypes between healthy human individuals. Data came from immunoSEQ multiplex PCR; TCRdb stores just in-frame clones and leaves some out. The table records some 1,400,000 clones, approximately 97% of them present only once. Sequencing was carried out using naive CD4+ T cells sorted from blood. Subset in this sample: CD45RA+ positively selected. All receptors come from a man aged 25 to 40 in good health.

CDR3 DNA: TGTGCCAGCAGTTTCCCCGGGGGCAAGTACTTC. This gives the protein CASSFPGGKYF. The chain uses TRBV28 and TRBJ2-7; D tentatively reads TRBD1 or TRBD2 (6 bases each). Looked up from germline, CDR1 is MDHEN and CDR2 is SYDVKM. This CDR3 has 11 amino acids. The ends were cut back, 3 bases at V and 11 bases at J, with 11 bases in the middle.

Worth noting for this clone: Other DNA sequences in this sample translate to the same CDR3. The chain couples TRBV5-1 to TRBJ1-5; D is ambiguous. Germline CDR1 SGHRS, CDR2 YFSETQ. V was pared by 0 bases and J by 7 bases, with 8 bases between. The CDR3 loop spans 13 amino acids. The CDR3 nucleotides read TGCGCCAGCAGCTTGGAAGGGTCCCAGCCCCAGCATTTT. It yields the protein CASSLEGSQPQHF.

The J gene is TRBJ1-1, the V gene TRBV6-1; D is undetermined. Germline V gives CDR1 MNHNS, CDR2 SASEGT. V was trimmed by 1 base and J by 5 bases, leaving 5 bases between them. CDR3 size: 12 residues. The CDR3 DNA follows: TGTGCCAGCAGTGAAGAACGAACTGAAGCTTTCTTT. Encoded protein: CASSEERTEAFF.

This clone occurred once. CDR3 in DNA: TGCGCCAGCAGCTTGTCCGGGACAGGCTTCATCGGGGAGCTGTTTTTT. Translation gives CASSLSGTGFIGELFF. The V gene is TRBV5-1, the J gene TRBJ2-2; 8 positions agree with TRBD1. V trimming: 1 base; J trimming: 7 bases; junction bases outside the gene matches: 9. The CDR3 is 16 residues long. CDR1 and CDR2 (germline): SGHRS, YFSETQ. The full variable domain, rest sourced from reference TRBV5-1 and TRBJ2-2, is KAGVTQTPRYLIKTRGQQVTLSCSPISGHRSVSWYQQTPGQGLQFLFEYFSETQRNKGNFPGRFSGRQFSNSRSEMNVSTLELGDSALYLCASSLSGTGFIGELFFGEGSRLTVL.

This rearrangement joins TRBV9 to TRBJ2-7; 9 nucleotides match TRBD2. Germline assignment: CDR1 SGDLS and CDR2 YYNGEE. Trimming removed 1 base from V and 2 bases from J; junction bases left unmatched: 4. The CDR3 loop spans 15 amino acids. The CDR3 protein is CASSVLSGGTYEQYF. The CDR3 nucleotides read TGTGCCAGCAGCGTATTAAGCGGGGGGACCTACGAGCAGTACTTC.

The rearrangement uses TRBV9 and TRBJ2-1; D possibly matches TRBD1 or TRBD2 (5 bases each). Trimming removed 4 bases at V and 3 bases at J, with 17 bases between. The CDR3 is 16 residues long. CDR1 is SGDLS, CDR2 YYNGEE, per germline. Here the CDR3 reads CASSLTTGTYYNEQFF. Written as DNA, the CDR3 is TGTGCCAGCAGCCTGACGACCGGGACGTACTACAATGAGCAGTTCTTC.

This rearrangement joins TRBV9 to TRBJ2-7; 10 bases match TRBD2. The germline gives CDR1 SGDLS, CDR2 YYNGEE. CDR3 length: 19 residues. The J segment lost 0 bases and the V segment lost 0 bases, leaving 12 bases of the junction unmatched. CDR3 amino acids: CASSVGDTSGKKSSYEQYF. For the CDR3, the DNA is TGTGCCAGCAGCGTAGGAGACACTAGCGGGAAAAAATCCTCCTACGAGCAGTACTTC.

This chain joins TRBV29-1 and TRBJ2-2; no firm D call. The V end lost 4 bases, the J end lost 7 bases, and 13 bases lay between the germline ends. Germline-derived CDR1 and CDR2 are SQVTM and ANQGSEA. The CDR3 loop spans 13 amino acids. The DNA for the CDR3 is TGCAGCGTTGGGTCCCCACTAATCGGGGAGCTGTTTTTT. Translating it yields CSVGSPLIGELFF.

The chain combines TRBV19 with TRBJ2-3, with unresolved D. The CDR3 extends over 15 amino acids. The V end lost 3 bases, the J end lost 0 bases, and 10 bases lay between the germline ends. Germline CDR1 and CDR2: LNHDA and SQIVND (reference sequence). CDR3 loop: CASSISQSSTDTQYF. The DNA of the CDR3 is TGTGCCAGTAGTATTTCACAGTCGAGCACAGATACGCAGTATTTT.

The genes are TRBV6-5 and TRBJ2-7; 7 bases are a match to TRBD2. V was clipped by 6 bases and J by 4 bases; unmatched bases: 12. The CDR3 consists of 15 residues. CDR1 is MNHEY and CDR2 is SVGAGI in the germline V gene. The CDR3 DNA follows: TGTGCCAGCAGGACCGGACTAGGGAAAACTTACGAGCAGTACTTC. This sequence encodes CASRTGLGKTYEQYF.

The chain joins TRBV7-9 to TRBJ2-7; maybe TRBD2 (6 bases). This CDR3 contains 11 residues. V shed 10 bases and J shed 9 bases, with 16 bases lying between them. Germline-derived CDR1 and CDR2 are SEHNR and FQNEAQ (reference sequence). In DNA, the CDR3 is TGTGCCACCGGGAGCCAAGTAGGGCAGTACTTC. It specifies CATGSQVGQYF.

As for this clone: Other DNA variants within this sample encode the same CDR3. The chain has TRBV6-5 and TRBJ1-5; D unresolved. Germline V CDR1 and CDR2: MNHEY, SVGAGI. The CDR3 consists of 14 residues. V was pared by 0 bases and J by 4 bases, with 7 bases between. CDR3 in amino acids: CASSYSGGNQPQHF. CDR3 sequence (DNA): TGTGCCAGCAGTTACTCGGGAGGGAATCAGCCCCAGCATTTT.

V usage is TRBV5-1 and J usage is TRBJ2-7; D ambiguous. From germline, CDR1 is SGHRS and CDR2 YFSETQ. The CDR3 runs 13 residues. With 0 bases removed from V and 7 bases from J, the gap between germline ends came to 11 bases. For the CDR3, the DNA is TGCGCCAGCAGCTTGGGGGCACCGCGGGAGCAGTACTTC. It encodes CASSLGAPREQYF.

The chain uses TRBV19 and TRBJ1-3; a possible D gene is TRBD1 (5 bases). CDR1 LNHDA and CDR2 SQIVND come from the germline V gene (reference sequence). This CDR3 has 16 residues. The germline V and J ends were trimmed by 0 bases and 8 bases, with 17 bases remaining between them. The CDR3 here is CASSIDGNRPGDTIYF. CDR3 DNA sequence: TGTGCCAGTAGTATAGATGGGAACAGGCCCGGGGACACCATATATTTT.

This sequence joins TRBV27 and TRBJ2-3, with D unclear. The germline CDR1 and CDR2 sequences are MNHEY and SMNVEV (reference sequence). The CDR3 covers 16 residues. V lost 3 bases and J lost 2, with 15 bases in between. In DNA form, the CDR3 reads TGTGCCAGCAGTTTTTCCGCTCCATTAAACACAGATACGCAGTATTTT. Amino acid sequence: CASSFSAPLNTDTQYF.